Presented here are 3 T cell receptor beta chains from one specimen sequenced in a study of T cell responses to AZD1222 COVID-19 vaccine. Libraries were prepared by immunoSEQ multiplex PCR; TCRdb keeps only in-frame clonotypes and omits some of them. The sample yields about 99,000 clones, around nine tenths seen once. The source was peripheral blood, collected on day 0 of AZD1222 vaccination. All receptors come from an adult in good health.

The chain carries TRBV5-1 and TRBJ2-1; 9 bases align to TRBD1. This CDR3 region has 17 residues. The V segment lost 4 bases and the J segment 4 bases; nucleotides outside the gene matches: 12. Germline CDR1 is SGHRS and CDR2 is YFSETQ. This CDR3 is CASSRDGRQGDYNEQFF. The CDR3 nucleotides are TGCGCCAGCAGCAGGGACGGGAGACAGGGGGATTACAATGAGCAGTTCTTC. Based on the CDR3 plus reference TRBV5-1 and TRBJ2-1, the full variable domain is KAGVTQTPRYLIKTRGQQVTLSCSPISGHRSVSWYQQTPGQGLQFLFEYFSETQRNKGNFPGRFSGRQFSNSRSEMNVSTLELGDSALYLCASSRDGRQGDYNEQFFGPGTRLTVL.

This sequence joins TRBV5-6 and TRBJ1-5; D possibly corresponds to TRBD1 (5 bases). Trimming cost V 3 bases and J 5 bases, with 12 bases left between them. The germline V gene has CDR1 SGHDT and CDR2 YYEEEE. The CDR3 is 14 residues long. The CDR3 loop reads CASSWGVRDQPQHF. CDR3 nucleotides: TGTGCCAGCAGCTGGGGGGTTAGGGATCAGCCCCAGCATTTT.

The chain is built from TRBV19 and TRBJ1-5, with 7 bases identical to TRBD1. The CDR3 contains 14 residues. Trimming removed 7 bases from V and 3 bases from J; junction bases left unmatched: 6. CDR1 LNHDA and CDR2 SQIVND come from the germline V gene (reference sequence). CDR3 bases: TGTGCCAGTAATAGCGGGACAGTCAATCAGCCCCAGCATTTT. Its protein is CASNSGTVNQPQHF.